Below, 26 T cell receptor beta chains from the same sample are listed, as sequenced in a study of T cells in Graves' hyperthyroidism and ophthalmopathy. Amplified TCR beta CDR3 regions derived from RNA transcripts. The HTBI primer set served for first-round RT-PCR of the TCR CDR3. TCRdb fed the multiplex PCR reads into MiXCR, producing one record per CDR3 protein. The data hold some 500,000 distinct CDR3 sequences, with 15% to 20% observed a single time. Sequenced: blood. The receptors were gathered from a woman aged 25 to 39 with Graves' ophthalmopathy.

This clonotype was found many times. J is TRBJ2-7 and V is TRBV12-3 or TRBV12-4, with D perhaps given as TRBD1 or TRBD2 (6 bases each). V lost 2 bases and J 0 bases, leaving 11 bases between the germline ends. The CDR3 totals 15 residues. CDR3 nucleotide sequence: TGTGCCAGCAGTTTATCGGGGGCGGGCTCCTACGAGCAGTACTTC. Protein product: CASSLSGAGSYEQYF.

This clonotype was detected ten times or more. CDR3 sequence reads: CASSYRGRGTGELFF. CDR3 DNA: TGTGCCAGCAGTTACCGAGGACGGGGGACCGGGGAGCTGTTTTTT. This chain joins TRBV6-2 or TRBV6-3 and TRBJ2-2; possibly TRBD2 for D (6 bases). Germline CDR1 is MNHEY and CDR2 is SVGEGT. The CDR3 has 15 residues. Between the trimmed V and J ends, which lost 2 bases and 5 bases, there was a span of 12 bases.

This chain links TRBV19 with TRBJ1-6; maybe TRBD1 (5 bases). The CDR3 totals 14 residues. The ends were cut back, 7 bases at V and 8 bases at J, with 15 bases in the middle. Germline CDR1 is LNHDA and CDR2 is SQIVND (reference sequence). The CDR3 nucleotides read TGTGCCAGTAATCTTTGGGGGATCGATTCACCCCTCCACTTT. This codes for CASNLWGIDSPLHF.

The chain carries TRBV28 and TRBJ1-5; D gene unclear. The V and J ends lost 8 bases and 4 bases respectively, with 9 bases between them. Germline V gene sequence: CDR1 MDHEN, CDR2 SYDVKM. CDR3 size: 12 residues. The CDR3 DNA is TGTGCCAGCCGACGGGCGAATCAGCCCCAGCATTTT. It specifies CASRRANQPQHF.

This clonotype was observed a few times. The J gene is TRBJ2-7, the V gene TRBV20-1, with 7 bases lining up with TRBD1. V shed 5 bases and J 3 bases; nucleotides not matched to a gene: 4. The length of the CDR3 is 12 residues. Germline lookup yields CDR1 DFQATT and CDR2 SNEGSKA (reference sequence). CDR3 sequence (DNA): TGCAGTGCTCGGGACAGAGACTACGAGCAGTACTTC. Translation: CSARDRDYEQYF.

There are many counts of this clonotype. The V and J genes are TRBV5-5 and TRBJ2-7; D is unresolved. The CDR3 has 12 amino acids. V was pared by 5 bases and J by 6 bases, with 12 bases between. Per the germline V gene, CDR1 is SGHKS and CDR2 is YYEKEE (reference sequence). CDR3 residues: CASRFHTGEQYF. The CDR3 DNA follows: TGTGCCAGCAGATTTCACACTGGCGAGCAGTACTTC.

On this clonotype: One junction end does not reproduce the germline sequence, and a read error may be involved. The chain recombines TRBV18 with TRBJ2-1, with D hard to call. The CDR3 consists of 13 residues. CDR1 is KGHSH, CDR2 LQKENI, per germline. CDR3 coding DNA: TGTGCCAGCTCAACTTTCCCCCCGACGGAGCCGTTCTTC. Its translation: CASSTFPPTEPFF.

The chain couples TRBV20-1 to TRBJ2-3, with D perhaps TRBD1 or TRBD2 (6 bases each). The CDR3 extends over 12 amino acids. Germline V gene lookup returns CDR1 DFQATT and CDR2 SNEGSKA (reference sequence). V lost 3 bases, J lost 6 bases, and 10 bases lay in between. The CDR3: CSASRGRDTQYF. DNA of the CDR3: TGCAGTGCTAGCCGGGGGCGTGATACGCAGTATTTT.

Many counts were recorded for this clonotype. The V gene is TRBV11-2, the J gene TRBJ1-5; D ambiguous. Trimming removed 5 bases from V and 0 bases from J, with 11 bases in between. Per germline, CDR1 SGHAT and CDR2 FQNNGV. The CDR3 sequence is 15 residues long. DNA of the CDR3: TGTGCCAGCAGCCGCGAGATACATAGCAATCAGCCCCAGCATTTT. Translation gives CASSREIHSNQPQHF.

This clonotype was counted ten times or more. The genes are TRBV7-2 and TRBJ2-3, with 9 bases matching TRBD2. CDR1 and CDR2 (germline): SGHTA, FQGNSA. V shed 1 base and J 4 bases; nucleotides not matched to a gene: 9. CDR3 length: 17 residues. CDR3 amino acids: CASSLEGAGGPSDTQYF. The CDR3 bases are TGTGCCAGCAGCTTAGAGGGTGCGGGAGGGCCATCAGATACGCAGTATTTT.

This clonotype was seen more than once but under ten times. This chain joins TRBV7-8 and TRBJ2-1, with TRBD2 matching over 9 bases. CDR1 SGHVS and CDR2 FQNEAQ come from the germline V gene. The trim removed 7 bases at V and 4 bases at J, leaving 8 bases unmatched. This CDR3 region has 15 residues. CDR3 residues: CASTMTSGMYNEQFF. For the CDR3, the DNA is TGTGCCAGCACCATGACTAGCGGAATGTACAATGAGCAGTTCTTC.

This clonotype came up many times. V usage is TRBV6-1 and J usage is TRBJ2-7, with a weak D call TRBD1 (6 bases). Trimming cost V 6 bases and J 3 bases, with 12 bases left between them. Germline V gene data show CDR1 as MNHNS and CDR2 as SASEGT. This CDR3 comprises 13 residues. CDR3 in DNA: TGTGCCAGCAGCGACAGGTCGGGCTACGAGCAGTACTTC. Translating gives CASSDRSGYEQYF.

This clonotype appeared a few times. The chain combines TRBV10-1 with TRBJ1-1; D perhaps matches TRBD1 (6 bases). The germline V and J ends were trimmed by 4 bases and 6 bases, with 18 bases remaining between them. The CDR3 has 15 residues. Germline V gene lookup returns CDR1 WNHNN and CDR2 SYGVQD (reference sequence). This chain's CDR3 is CASSVLSGRGSEAFF. The CDR3 DNA sequence: TGCGCCAGCAGTGTCTTGTCGGGCAGGGGATCTGAAGCTTTCTTT.

This clonotype was detected ten times or more. The chain recombines TRBV4-2 with TRBJ1-4; D is undetermined. The CDR3 totals 13 residues. CDR1 LGHNA and CDR2 YNFKEQ come from the germline V gene. V lost 7 bases, J lost 3 bases, and 9 bases lay in between. The CDR3 DNA is TGTGCCAGCAATCGGGTGGCTAATGAAAAACTGTTTTTT. This encodes CASNRVANEKLFF.

This clonotype was seen more than once but under ten times. The chain links TRBV25-1 to TRBJ2-7, with 8 bases identical to TRBD2. Germline V gene sequence: CDR1 MGHDK, CDR2 SYGVNS. CDR3 size: 14 residues. Trimming at V came to 3 bases and at J to 2 bases, leaving 3 bases not matched to a gene. CDR3 coding DNA: TGTGCCAGCAGTGATTGGACTAGCCCCTACGAGCAGTACTTC. This translates into CASSDWTSPYEQYF.

This clonotype turned up a few times. This rearrangement joins TRBV9 to TRBJ2-6; D is possibly TRBD1 or TRBD2 (5 bases each). Trimming pared 3 bases from V and 3 bases from J, leaving 16 bases between. Germline loops: CDR1 SGDLS, CDR2 YYNGEE. CDR3 length: 17 amino acids. The CDR3 DNA follows: TGTGCCAGCAGCGCCGGGGCCCGAAGGGATGGGGCCAACGTCCTGACTTTC. Residues: CASSAGARRDGANVLTF.

The rearrangement uses TRBV15 and TRBJ2-1; 7 nucleotides line up with TRBD1. This CDR3 region has 16 residues. J was trimmed by 5 bases and V by 0 bases; bases with no gene match: 7. From germline, CDR1 is LNHNV and CDR2 YYDKDF (reference sequence). CDR3 nucleotides: TGTGCCACCAGCAGAGACAATCGACAGGGTAACAATGAGCAGTTCTTC. It encodes CATSRDNRQGNNEQFF.

This clonotype occurred a few times. V is TRBV6-2 or TRBV6-3 and J is TRBJ1-6; no definite D call. Germline loops: CDR1 MNHEY, CDR2 SVGEGT. There are 13 residues in the CDR3. V dropped 7 bases and J dropped 7 bases, with 11 bases sitting between them. The CDR3 spells CASTPTGNSPLHF. The CDR3 DNA reads as TGTGCCAGCACCCCGACGGGGAATTCACCCCTCCACTTT.

This clonotype was seen ten or more times. V and J are TRBV15 and TRBJ2-3; no reliable D call. In germline, CDR1 is LNHNV, CDR2 YYDKDF (reference sequence). V dropped 0 bases and J dropped 0 bases, with 4 bases sitting between them. The CDR3 runs to 14 residues. The DNA of the CDR3 is TGTGCCACCAGCAGAGATAGTAGCACAGATACGCAGTATTTT. Translated: CATSRDSSTDTQYF.

This clonotype occurred many times. J is TRBJ1-1 and V is TRBV29-1; 8 bases align to TRBD1. V lost 4 bases and J lost 10; bases outside the gene matches: 8. The CDR3 has 12 residues. Germline loops: CDR1 SQVTM, CDR2 ANQGSEA. CDR3 residues: CSVGGQGNGAFF. CDR3 bases: TGCAGCGTTGGAGGACAGGGTAACGGAGCTTTCTTT. Full variable domain (rest looked up from reference TRBV29-1 and TRBJ1-1): SAVISQKPSRDICQRGTSLTIQCQVDSQVTMMFWYRQQPGQSLTLIATANQGSEATYESGFVIDKFPISRPNLTFSTLTVSNMSPEDSSIYLCSVGGQGNGAFFGQGTRLTVV.

The sample holds many counts of this clonotype. One end of the junction does not line up with germline, which may come from a read error. V is TRBV4-3 and J is TRBJ2-1; 9 bases are shared with TRBD1. Germline values: CDR1 LGHNA, CDR2 YSLEER. This CDR3 region has 15 residues. Here the CDR3 DNA reads TGCGCCAGCAGCCTAACAGGGGGCTACTACAATGGGCAGTTCTTC. This translates into CASSLTGGYYNGQFF.

This clonotype has a handful of counts. The chain carries TRBV6-1 and TRBJ2-2, with D hard to call. Trimming took off 8 bases at V and 1 base at J, with 11 bases between the two ends. Germline CDR1 reads MNHNS; CDR2 reads SASEGT. CDR3 length equals 14 residues. The CDR3 spells CASVAALNTGELFF. DNA for the CDR3: TGTGCCAGCGTAGCCGCCCTGAACACCGGGGAGCTGTTTTTT.

This clonotype appeared a few times. The chain couples TRBV20-1 to TRBJ1-5; D is possibly TRBD1 (6 bases). Looked up from germline, CDR1 is DFQATT and CDR2 is SNEGSKA (reference sequence). CDR3 length equals 13 residues. Trimming removed 6 bases at V and 3 bases at J, with 12 bases between. CDR3 nucleotides: TGCAGTGCCCAACGGACAGTCAATCAGCCCCAGCATTTT. Its protein is CSAQRTVNQPQHF.

This clonotype was recorded many times. This chain joins TRBV7-2 and TRBJ2-1; D gene ambiguous. V was pared by 2 bases and J by 8 bases, with 10 bases between. The CDR3 has 13 residues. Looked up from germline, CDR1 is SGHTA and CDR2 is FQGNSA. CDR3 sequence (DNA): TGTGCCAGCAGCTTAAGGCGCTGGGATGAGCAGTTCTTC. Encoded protein: CASSLRRWDEQFF.

This clonotype has only a few counts. The CDR3 nucleotides read TGTGCCAGCAGCCCCCGAGCGGGGGCGCCCACTGAAGCTTTCTTT. It codes for CASSPRAGAPTEAFF. The V call is TRBV6-1, the J call TRBJ1-1, with D perhaps matching TRBD1 (6 bases). The germline gives CDR1 MNHNS, CDR2 SASEGT. This CDR3 region has 15 residues. Deletions cut 6 bases from V and 4 bases from J, with 18 bases between.

Turning to this clonotype: A much larger clone sits a single nucleotide away, making a read error possible. The chain links TRBV6-2 or TRBV6-3 to TRBJ1-5; 7 bases fit TRBD1. The J call may be wrong; the DNA end is better matched by TRBJ2-3. Germline V lookup: CDR1 MNHEY, CDR2 SVGEGT. This CDR3 comprises 17 residues. The CDR3 DNA is TGTGCCAGCAGTTACAGGGGGCCCGAGTGGAGCAATCAGCCCCAGTATTTT. It translates to CASSYRGPEWSNQPQYF.